This section outlines one TCR beta chain sequence together with its context. The data derive from a study of blood T cells in healthy people across ages. This CDR3 is built from 14 residues. Germline V lookup: CDR1 DFQATT, CDR2 SNEGSKA (reference sequence). Between the trimmed V and J ends, which lost 4 bases and 3 bases, there was a span of 13 bases. A second roughly 6 to 11 cycle PCR used barcoded and J-beta primers. Each of the samples gave a minimum of 3 million paired-end reads that contained CDR3. TCRdb analysed the 5' RACE reads with MiXCR anew, one entry per CDR3 protein. The repertoire includes 1.5 million to 2 million distinct CDR3 sequences, 30% to 40% of them detected once, and under 30% sits in the top ten.

The material sequenced was blood. The rearrangement joins TRBV20-1 to TRBJ2-1; D remains unclear. This sequence was found in a human donor in good health. The CDR3 DNA reads as TGCAGTGCTATTTCCGGGCTCGTCTACAATGAGCAGTTCTTC. Translating gives CSAISGLVYNEQFF.